Sequencing of this TCR beta chain was carried out in a study of cytomegalovirus exposure and HLA in healthy donors. The study ran its PCR with 60 Vbeta and 13 Jbeta primers. Method: immunoSEQ multiplex PCR; TCRdb's copy keeps in-frame clones and lacks some. The data hold 85,000 to 130,000 clones, with around 75% observed a single time. The ends were cut back, 2 bases at V and 4 bases at J, with 12 bases in the middle. Germline loops: CDR1 SGDLS, CDR2 YYNGEE. The CDR3 length is 14 residues. The clonotype originates from a middle-aged man in good health and CMV-seronegative. The specimen sequenced was PBMCs. The rearrangement joins TRBV9 to TRBJ1-1, with D possibly matching TRBD1 (6 bases). The CDR3 nucleotides read TGTGCCAGCAGCGTTGGTCAGGGGCTCACTGAAGCTTTCTTT. This gives the protein CASSVGQGLTEAFF.